This TCR beta chain was recorded in a study of shared T cell receptors in the human thymus. Generated by immunoSEQ multiplex PCR, the TCRdb table keeps only in-frame clones and is missing some. The repertoire holds about 540,000 clones, with more than 75% as singletons. This clone was observed a handful of times. The same sample was also studied in work on human thymus T cells. That publication notes: What appeared biased in thymic and blood repertoires was the usage of V and J genes.

Sequenced input: thymocytes. This TCR was recovered from a boy younger than two with a congenital heart defect.

For the CDR3, the DNA is TGTGCCAGCAGTTACAGGGTGGGAAGCAATCAGCCCCAGCATTTT. It codes for CASSYRVGSNQPQHF. V is TRBV27 and J is TRBJ1-5, with D maybe TRBD1 (6 bases). CDR1 MNHEY and CDR2 SMNVEV come from the germline V gene (reference sequence). The CDR3 extends over 15 amino acids. V dropped 4 bases and J dropped 1 base, with 11 bases sitting between them.